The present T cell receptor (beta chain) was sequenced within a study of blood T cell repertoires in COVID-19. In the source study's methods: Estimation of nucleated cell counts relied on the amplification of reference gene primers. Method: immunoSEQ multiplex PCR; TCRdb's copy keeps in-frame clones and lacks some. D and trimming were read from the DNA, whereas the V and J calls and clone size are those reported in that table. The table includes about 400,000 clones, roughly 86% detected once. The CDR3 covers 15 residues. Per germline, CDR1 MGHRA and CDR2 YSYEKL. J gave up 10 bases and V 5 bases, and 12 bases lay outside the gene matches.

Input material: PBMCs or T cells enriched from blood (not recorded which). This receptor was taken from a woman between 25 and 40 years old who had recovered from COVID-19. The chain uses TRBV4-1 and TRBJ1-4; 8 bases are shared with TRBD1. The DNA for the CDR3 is TGCGCCAGCAGCGGGACCCAGGACAGGGATGCAAAACTGTTTTTT. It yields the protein CASSGTQDRDAKLFF.